This T cell receptor (beta chain) was identified during a study of PD-1 blockade in classical Hodgkin lymphoma (dated by TCRdb to the early 2020s). About the study as a whole: Nivolumab dosing was 3 mg/kg intravenously every 2 weeks, continuing until either disease progression or unacceptable toxicity. The study used TCR beta sequencing and CyTOF to define a peripheral blood immune signature of response to PD-1 blockade in classical Hodgkin lymphoma. The study at large found these results: Lower diversity was observed in patients in whom nivolumab was started less than 1 year after ASCT, and these patients were excluded from later analyses so that confounding by immune reconstitution would be avoided. Baseline diversity similar to that of newly diagnosed patients was observed in trial patients achieving complete response, whereas significantly lower diversity was observed in partial responders and progressors. Newly diagnosed patients were reported to have lower baseline TCR diversity than healthy donors, and relapsed/refractory patients were reported to have lower baseline TCR diversity still. The study covered only a single clinical trial cohort, and the causes of the repertoire differences, possibly disease activity or prior therapy, were still not defined. CD4+ but not CD8+ TCR diversity rose significantly by C4D1 (p=0.0027 vs p=0.16), most apparent in complete responders (p=0.02).

The sample's time point, from its label and the paper: cycle 4 day 1 (C4D1), after six to seven weeks of nivolumab. Relapse after autologous stem cell transplantation had occurred in all trial patients, and cohorts A, B and C were distinguished by prior brentuximab vedotin exposure. Magnetic negative selection with a Miltenyi CD4+ T cell isolation kit was used to purify CD4+ T cells from thawed PBMCs. A total of around 59 patients with relapsed/refractory classical Hodgkin lymphoma made up the trial cohort, and each patient's best overall response was complete response, partial response or progressive disease. Trial patients were treated with single-agent nivolumab in the multi-cohort phase II CheckMate 205 trial. Best overall response was determined by an independent review committee according to the 2007 International Working Group response criteria. Trial PBMCs were obtained immediately prior to nivolumab initiation (C1D1) and on therapy at cycle 2 day 1 and cycle 4 day 1. After peripheral blood was drawn into 8 mL Vacutainer Cell Preparation Tubes, PBMCs were isolated by centrifugation and then cryopreserved. Purified CD4+ and CD8+ fractions were prepared only for cases in which an additional PBMC sample was available. Magnetically labelled cells were removed on LS columns in a quadroMACS separator, and the flow-through was collected as the purified fraction.

CDR1 is given as MGHRA and CDR2 as YSYEKL, both from the germline V gene. Trimmed from V: 1 base; trimmed from J: 2 bases; junction bases lacking a gene match: 5. Counted from cysteine to phenylalanine, this CDR3 has 16 amino acids. CDR3 DNA is the only sequence kept; it has 48 bases, read in frame from the first base. This clone was seen a few times. Its antigen target is currently unknown. No much larger clonotype is one base removed from it; base qualities were not supplied. Genomic DNA was extracted with the Qiagen DNeasy kit from unsorted PBMCs and from negatively selected CD4+ and CD8+ fractions. TCR beta CDR3 regions were subjected to amplification by immunoSEQ multiplex PCR with primers that anneal to V and J segments. A synthetic immune receptor repertoire was used to minimize amplification bias, and remaining bias was computationally removed after sequencing. As for the authors' bioinformatics: Repertoire diversity was quantified as the Shannon entropy index using custom Python scripts. Unsorted, CD4+ and CD8+ repertoires were analyzed separately, except in combined analyses where CD4+ and CD8+ sequences were merged in silico. Clonal expansion was defined as at least a 2-fold frequency increase after treatment relative to C1D1, with a pseudocount of 0.5 for undetected baseline clones. Clones with 0 or 1 copy at C1D1 were defined as singleton clones, while clones with 2 or more copies were defined as non-singleton clones. Clones expanded in unsorted samples were labelled as CD4+, CD8+ or unknown by matching protein sequences in sorted samples from the same patient. Wilcoxon tests on paired samples were used to test changes in diversity from C1D1 to C4D1. Imported from immuneACCESS, the table was reduced by TCRdb to in-frame sequences with V and J called. These copies leave out some clones; in studies compared against another copy, an unresolved V gene accounts for under half, and the cause of the remainder is not known. That table gives V, J and clone size, and the DNA gave D and trimming. The sample records about 18,000 clones, more than 65% of which are singletons. Roughly 2.6% of the sample lies in the top ten.

This TCR was recovered from a human donor with classical Hodgkin lymphoma. The sequence is built from TRBV4-1 and TRBJ2-5; 9 nucleotides in the junction match TRBD2. Sample: CD4+ T cells from blood, taken before the fourth cycle of nivolumab. The nucleotide sequence reads as follows: TGCGCCAGCAGCCAAGGCCCGCTAGCGGGGCAAGAGACCCAGTACTTC. This sequence encodes CASSQGPLAGQETQYF.